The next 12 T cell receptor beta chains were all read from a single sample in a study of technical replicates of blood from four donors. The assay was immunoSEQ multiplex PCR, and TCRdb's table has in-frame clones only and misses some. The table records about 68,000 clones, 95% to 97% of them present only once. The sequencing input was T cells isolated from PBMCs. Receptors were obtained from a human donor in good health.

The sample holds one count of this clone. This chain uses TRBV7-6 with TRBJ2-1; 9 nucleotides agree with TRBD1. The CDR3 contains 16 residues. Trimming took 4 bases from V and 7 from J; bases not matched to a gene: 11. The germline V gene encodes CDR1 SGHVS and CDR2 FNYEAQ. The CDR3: CASSSHGTGNPNEQFF. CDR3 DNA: TGTGCCAGCAGCTCTCACGGGACAGGGAATCCTAATGAGCAGTTCTTC. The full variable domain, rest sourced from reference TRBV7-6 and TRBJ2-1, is GAGVSQSPRYKVTKRGQDVALRCDPISGHVSLYWYRQALGQGPEFLTYFNYEAQQDKSGLPNDRFSAERPEGSISTLTIQRTEQRDSAMYRCASSSHGTGNPNEQFFGPGTRLTVL.

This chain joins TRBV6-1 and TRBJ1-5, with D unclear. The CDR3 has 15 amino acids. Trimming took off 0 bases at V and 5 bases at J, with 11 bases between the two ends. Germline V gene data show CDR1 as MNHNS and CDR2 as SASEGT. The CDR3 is CASSEATRFDQPQHF. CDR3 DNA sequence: TGTGCCAGCAGTGAAGCGACGAGGTTTGATCAGCCCCAGCATTTT.

The CDR3 DNA is TGTGCCTGGAGTGTTGGAGCGGGAAACTACGAGCAGTACTTC. This gives the protein CAWSVGAGNYEQYF. This chain joins TRBV30 and TRBJ2-7; 7 bases line up with TRBD2. Germline V gives CDR1 GTSNPN, CDR2 SVGIG (reference sequence). The ends lost 0 bases at V and 3 bases at J; junction bases unmatched: 5. This CDR3 is built from 14 residues. The full variable domain, rest sourced from reference TRBV30 and TRBJ2-7, is SQTIHQWPATLVQPVGSPLSLECTVEGTSNPNLYWYRQAAGRGLQLLFYSVGIGQISSEVPQNLSASRPQDRQFILSSKKLLLSDSGFYLCAWSVGAGNYEQYFGPGTRLTVT.

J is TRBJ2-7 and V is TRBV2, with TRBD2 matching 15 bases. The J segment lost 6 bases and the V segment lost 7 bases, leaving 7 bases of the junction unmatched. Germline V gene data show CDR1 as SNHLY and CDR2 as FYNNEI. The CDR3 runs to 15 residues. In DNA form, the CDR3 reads TGTGCCAGCACCTTTGGACTAGCGGGGGGGGGCGAGCAGTACTTC. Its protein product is CASTFGLAGGGEQYF.

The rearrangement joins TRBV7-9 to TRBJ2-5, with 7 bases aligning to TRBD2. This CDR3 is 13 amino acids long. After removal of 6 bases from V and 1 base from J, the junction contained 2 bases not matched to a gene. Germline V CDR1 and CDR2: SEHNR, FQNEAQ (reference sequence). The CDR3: CASSLAAQETQYF. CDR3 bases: TGTGCCAGCAGTCTAGCGGCCCAAGAGACCCAGTACTTC.

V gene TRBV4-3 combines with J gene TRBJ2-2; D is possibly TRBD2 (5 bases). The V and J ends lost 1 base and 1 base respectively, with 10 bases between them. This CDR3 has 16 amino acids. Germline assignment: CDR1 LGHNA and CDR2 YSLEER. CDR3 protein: CASSQVASLNTGELFF. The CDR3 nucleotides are TGCGCCAGCAGCCAAGTAGCTAGCTTGAACACCGGGGAGCTGTTTTTT.

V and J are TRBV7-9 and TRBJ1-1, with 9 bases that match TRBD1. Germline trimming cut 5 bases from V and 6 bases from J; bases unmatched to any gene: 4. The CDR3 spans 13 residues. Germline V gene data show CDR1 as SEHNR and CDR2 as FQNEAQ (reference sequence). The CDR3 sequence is CASSPQGAPEAFF. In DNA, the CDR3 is TGTGCCAGCAGCCCACAGGGGGCGCCTGAAGCTTTCTTT.

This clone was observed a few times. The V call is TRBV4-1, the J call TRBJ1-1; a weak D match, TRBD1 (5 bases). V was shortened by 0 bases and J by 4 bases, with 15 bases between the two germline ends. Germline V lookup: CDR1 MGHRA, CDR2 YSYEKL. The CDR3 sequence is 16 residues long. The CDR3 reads CASSQDPNWGGTEAFF. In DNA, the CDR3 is TGCGCCAGCAGCCAAGATCCTAATTGGGGCGGCACTGAAGCTTTCTTT.

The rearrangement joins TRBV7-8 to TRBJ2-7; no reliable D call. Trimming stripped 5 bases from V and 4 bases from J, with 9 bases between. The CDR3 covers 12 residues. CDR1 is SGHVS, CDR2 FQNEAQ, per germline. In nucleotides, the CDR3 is TGTGCCAGCAGCCCGCCAGATTACGAGCAGTACTTC. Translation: CASSPPDYEQYF.

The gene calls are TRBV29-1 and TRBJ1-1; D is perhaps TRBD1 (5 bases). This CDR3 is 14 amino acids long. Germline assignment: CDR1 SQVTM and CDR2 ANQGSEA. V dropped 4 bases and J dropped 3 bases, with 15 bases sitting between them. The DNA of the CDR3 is TGCAGCGTTGTGGCAGTGGGGGGGGACACTGAAGCTTTCTTT. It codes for CSVVAVGGDTEAFF.

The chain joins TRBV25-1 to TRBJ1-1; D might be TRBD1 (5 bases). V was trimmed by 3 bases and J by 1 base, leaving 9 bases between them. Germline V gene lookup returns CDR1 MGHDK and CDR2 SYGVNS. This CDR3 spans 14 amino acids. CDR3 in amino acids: CASSEDQGNTEAFF. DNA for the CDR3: TGTGCCAGCAGTGAGGACCAGGGGAACACTGAAGCTTTCTTT.

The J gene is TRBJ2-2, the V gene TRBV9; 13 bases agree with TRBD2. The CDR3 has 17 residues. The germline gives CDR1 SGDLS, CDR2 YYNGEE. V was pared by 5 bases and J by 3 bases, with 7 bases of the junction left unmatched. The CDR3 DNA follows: TGTGCCAGCAGTCAACTAGCGGGAGGGCCGTACACCGGGGAGCTGTTTTTT. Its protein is CASSQLAGGPYTGELFF.